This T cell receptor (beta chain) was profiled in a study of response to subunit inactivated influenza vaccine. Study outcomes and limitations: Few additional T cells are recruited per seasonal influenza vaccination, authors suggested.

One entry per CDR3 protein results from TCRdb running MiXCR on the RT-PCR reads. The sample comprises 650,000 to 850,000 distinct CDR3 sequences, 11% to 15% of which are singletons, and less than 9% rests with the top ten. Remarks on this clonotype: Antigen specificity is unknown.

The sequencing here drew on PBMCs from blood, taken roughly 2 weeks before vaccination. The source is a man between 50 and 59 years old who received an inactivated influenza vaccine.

The CDR3 nucleotides read TGTGCCAGCAGCTCGGGTCCTCGGGAAAACATTCAGTACTTC. Translated, it gives CASSSGPRENIQYF. The chain uses TRBV5-6 and TRBJ2-4, with D uncertain. The CDR3 is 14 residues long. Trimming removed 3 bases from V and 5 bases from J, with 12 bases in between. CDR1 is SGHDT, CDR2 YYEEEE, per germline.